Below are 19 T cell receptor beta chains sequenced from a single sample in a study of patients and donors after allogeneic stem cell transplantation. TCRdb reprocessed the RT-PCR reads with MiXCR, giving one entry per CDR3 protein. The sample holds 15,000 to 20,000 distinct CDR3 sequences, about 5% seen once. The sequenced sample consisted of blood, either unsorted or a sorted T cell fraction (not recorded which). The origin of the receptors is a human donor who was either an allogeneic HSCT recipient or a stem cell or donor lymphocyte infusion donor (not recorded which). It is not recorded whose cells these are; they may come from a transplant donor.

This clonotype came up many times. V and J are TRBV7-3 and TRBJ2-1; D is perhaps TRBD2 (5 bases). The CDR3 has 13 amino acids. CDR1 SGHTA and CDR2 FQGTGA come from the germline V gene. V lost 5 bases and J lost 5, with 10 bases in between. The CDR3 protein is CASSETRNNEQFF. In DNA form, the CDR3 reads TGTGCCAGCAGCGAAACTAGAAACAATGAGCAGTTCTTC.

This clonotype has a count of ten or more. The chain has TRBV28 and TRBJ1-1; the D is unclear. The CDR3 has 15 residues. CDR1 MDHEN and CDR2 SYDVKM come from the germline V gene. The V end lost 0 bases, the J end lost 3 bases, and 11 bases lay between the germline ends. The CDR3 DNA reads as TGTGCCAGCAGTTTATGGGTGGCAGGTTACACTGAAGCTTTCTTT. This codes for CASSLWVAGYTEAFF.

By share of the sample, this clonotype is large. V gene TRBV11-1 combines with J gene TRBJ2-1; 9 bases line up with TRBD2. Germline CDR1 is SGHAT and CDR2 is FQDESV (reference sequence). V shed 1 base, J shed 7 bases, and the junction held 5 bases outside the gene matches. The CDR3 has 15 amino acids. CDR3 sequence reads: CASSLEAGGRNEQFF. CDR3 nucleotides: TGTGCCAGCAGCTTAGAGGCGGGAGGGCGTAATGAGCAGTTCTTC.

This clonotype came up many times. The CDR3 DNA sequence: TGTGCCAGCAGCTTATTCGGCGACAGGGGGCGCTTGGAGTACTTC. This translates into CASSLFGDRGRLEYF. The genes are TRBV11-2 and TRBJ2-7; 10 positions match TRBD1. The CDR3 has 15 residues. Germline V lookup: CDR1 SGHAT, CDR2 FQNNGV. J gave up 11 bases and V 2 bases, and 12 bases lay outside the gene matches.

In its sample, this clonotype was seen a few times. The J gene is TRBJ2-5, the V gene TRBV7-9; 10 bases match TRBD1. Germline-derived CDR1 and CDR2 are SEHNR and FQNEAQ (reference sequence). The V gene end was trimmed by 2 bases and the J gene end by 3 bases; junction bases not matched to a gene: 3. This CDR3 contains 15 residues. CDR3: CASSLRDRGEETQYF. CDR3 in DNA: TGTGCCAGCAGCTTACGGGACAGGGGTGAAGAGACCCAGTACTTC.

In its sample, this clonotype was seen many times. The chain couples TRBV20-1 to TRBJ2-7; TRBD2 agrees at 8 bases. The V gene's germline CDR1 is DFQATT and CDR2 SNEGSKA (reference sequence). The V and J ends lost 0 bases and 4 bases, in that order; junction bases with no gene match: 8. This CDR3 is 15 amino acids long. DNA of the CDR3: TGCAGTGCTAGAGAGCCCGGGACTAGTACTTACGAGCAGTACTTC. It is translated as CSAREPGTSTYEQYF.

The rearrangement uses TRBV20-1 and TRBJ2-5, with TRBD2 matching over 9 bases. J lost 5 bases, V lost 0 bases, and 13 bases had no gene match. The germline gives CDR1 DFQATT, CDR2 SNEGSKA (reference sequence). The CDR3 consists of 17 residues. CDR3: CSARDRFSGTSLETQYF. CDR3 nucleotide sequence: TGCAGTGCTAGAGATCGCTTCTCCGGGACTAGCTTGGAGACCCAGTACTTC.

A note on this clonotype: A much larger clone lies a single base off, so this may be a read error. This chain connects TRBV28 to TRBJ1-1; 7 nucleotides align to TRBD1. The CDR3 loop spans 13 amino acids. Germline CDR1 MDHEN, CDR2 SYDVKM. The CDR3 DNA reads TGTGCCAGCAGTTCGACAGGGAACACTGAACCTTTCTTT. Protein: CASSSTGNTEPFF.

This clonotype was detected many times. This sequence joins TRBV5-1 and TRBJ2-7, with a weak D call TRBD2 (5 bases). V dropped 0 bases and J dropped 5 bases, with 12 bases sitting between them. The CDR3 loop spans 14 amino acids. CDR1 and CDR2 from the germline V gene are SGHRS and YFSETQ. CDR3 sequence: CASSLVDGVHEQYF. In DNA, the CDR3 is TGCGCCAGCAGCTTGGTCGACGGGGTCCACGAGCAGTACTTC.

The sample holds many counts of this clonotype. The V and J genes are TRBV15 and TRBJ2-1; D call uncertain. The CDR3 is 16 amino acids. CDR1 is LNHNV and CDR2 is YYDKDF in the germline V gene (reference sequence). V dropped 0 bases and J dropped 3 bases, with 12 bases sitting between them. CDR3 protein: CATSRDLTAGYNEQFF. The CDR3 DNA follows: TGTGCCACCAGCAGAGATCTCACGGCAGGCTACAATGAGCAGTTCTTC.

This clonotype was counted ten times or more. In DNA, the CDR3 is TGTGCCAGCAGCCGCAACCGGGACAACAATGAGCAGTTCTTC. Its translation is CASSRNRDNNEQFF. The chain uses TRBV16 and TRBJ2-1; D is perhaps TRBD1 (6 bases). V gave up 4 bases and J gave up 5 bases, with 12 bases separating them. CDR3 size: 14 residues. Per germline, CDR1 KGHSY and CDR2 FQNENV.

This clonotype turned up a few times. The chain uses TRBV4-1 and TRBJ1-6; TRBD1 is a possible D gene (5 bases). The CDR3 covers 15 residues. V lost 4 bases, J lost 6 bases, and 13 bases lay in between. In germline, CDR1 is MGHRA, CDR2 YSYEKL. The CDR3 loop reads CASSPEGRCNSPLHF. The CDR3 bases are TGCGCCAGCAGCCCGGAGGGGAGGTGTAATTCACCCCTCCACTTT.

This clonotype has ten or more counts. The chain carries TRBV9 and TRBJ1-3; D unresolved. With 0 bases removed from V and 0 bases from J, the gap between germline ends came to 7 bases. Germline V gene sequence: CDR1 SGDLS, CDR2 YYNGEE. The CDR3 loop spans 15 amino acids. The CDR3, as DNA: TGTGCCAGCAGCGTAGCTCCAATCTCTGGAAACACCATATATTTT. It translates to CASSVAPISGNTIYF.

Many counts were recorded for this clonotype. The chain is built from TRBV7-9 and TRBJ1-5, with D perhaps TRBD1 (6 bases). Trimming removed 0 bases at V and 5 bases at J, with 8 bases between. This CDR3 has 14 residues. Germline CDR1 reads SEHNR; CDR2 reads FQNEAQ (reference sequence). The CDR3 loop is CASSLAGGHQPQHF. The CDR3 DNA sequence: TGTGCCAGCAGCTTAGCGGGGGGGCATCAGCCCCAGCATTTT.

This clonotype occurred many times. The DNA for the CDR3 is TGCAGCGCCCAATCCCGCCCCGTGGCAGGCCGACTGGACGAGCAGTACTTC. Translation: CSAQSRPVAGRLDEQYF. The gene calls are TRBV29-1 and TRBJ2-7; no clear D gene. CDR3 length: 17 residues. CDR1 SQVTM and CDR2 ANQGSEA come from the germline V gene. The V end was cut by 7 bases, the J end by 5 bases, with 30 bases between.

This clonotype occurred many times. This chain links TRBV4-2 with TRBJ2-3; D ambiguous. Germline CDR1 is LGHNA and CDR2 is YNFKEQ. The V and J ends lost 1 base and 5 bases respectively, with 10 bases between them. CDR3 length equals 14 residues. The CDR3, as DNA: TGTGCCAGCAGCCAAGCCCCGCTGGGAGATACGCAGTATTTT. It specifies CASSQAPLGDTQYF.

This clonotype was detected many times. This chain connects TRBV9 to TRBJ2-5; TRBD1 is a possible D gene (6 bases). The CDR3 totals 14 residues. Trimming pared 0 bases from V and 5 bases from J, leaving 11 bases between. The germline gives CDR1 SGDLS, CDR2 YYNGEE. CDR3 DNA sequence: TGTGCCAGCAGCGTAGGACAGGCCGGGGAGACCCAGTACTTC. This sequence encodes CASSVGQAGETQYF.

This clonotype was recorded many times. J is TRBJ1-1 and V is TRBV7-9; tentative D call: TRBD1 (5 bases). Germline lookup yields CDR1 SEHNR and CDR2 FQNEAQ (reference sequence). This CDR3 is built from 17 residues. Deletions cut 3 bases from V and 0 bases from J, with 17 bases between. CDR3 sequence (DNA): TGTGCCAGCAGCTTGGGGCCTCCGCGAGGCATGAACACTGAAGCTTTCTTT. Protein sequence: CASSLGPPRGMNTEAFF.

V gene TRBV3-1 combines with J gene TRBJ2-2, with D perhaps matching TRBD2 (6 bases). Trimming pared 4 bases from V and 4 bases from J, leaving 7 bases between. CDR1 is LGHDT and CDR2 is YNNKEL in the germline V gene (reference sequence). The CDR3 length is 13 residues. The CDR3 loop reads CASSLGGTGELFF. DNA for the CDR3: TGTGCCAGCAGCCTCGGGGGCACCGGGGAGCTGTTTTTT.